The rows below give T cell receptor beta chains drawn from one sample of a study of shared clonotypes between healthy human individuals. Profiled with immunoSEQ multiplex PCR; TCRdb holds only in-frame clones, not every one. The sample shows 980,000 or so clones, over 60% of them seen only once. Material for sequencing was memory CD4+ T cells sorted from blood. Source of these receptors: a man in his late teens or twenties in good health. Both conserved end residues are part of each CDR3. D genes are given only for firm matches. Where a row states a size, it is once, few, many or the class of an expanded clone; other rows omit it.

>TRBJ2-4|NA|TRBV2|once
CASSEFQGGIQYF
TGTGCCAGCAGTGAATTCCAGGGAGGCATTCAGTACTTC
>TRBJ1-4|NA|TRBV6-1|few
CASSETAGATNEKLFF
TGTGCCAGCAGTGAAACCGCAGGGGCAACTAATGAAAAACTGTTTTTT
>TRBJ1-3|NA|TRBV4-1|NA
CASSQEGTFTGNTIYF
TGCGCCAGCAGCCAAGAAGGGACATTCACCGGAAACACCATATATTTT
>TRBJ2-7|TRBD1|TRBV27|few
CASSPDRLREQYF
TGTGCCAGCAGCCCGGACAGGCTGAGAGAGCAGTACTTC
>TRBJ2-3|TRBD2|TRBV30|NA
CACQRGAITDTQYF
TGTGCCTGTCAGCGGGGGGCTATCACAGATACGCAGTATTTT
>TRBJ2-5|NA|TRBV5-1|NA
CASSLVGGPGPETQYF
TGCGCCAGCAGCTTGGTGGGGGGGCCAGGCCCAGAGACCCAGTACTTC
>TRBJ1-6|TRBD1|TRBV5-4|few
CASSPGQGNSPLHF
TGTGCCAGCAGCCCCGGACAGGGGAATTCACCCCTCCACTTT
>TRBJ2-7|NA|TRBV5-5|NA
CASSLGRDDYEQYF
TGTGCCAGCAGCTTGGGCAGGGATGACTACGAGCAGTACTTC
>TRBJ2-7|TRBD1|TRBV6-6|NA
CASSYRGTGAYEQYF
TGTGCCAGCAGTTATCGCGGGACAGGGGCCTACGAGCAGTACTTC
>TRBJ2-1|TRBD2|TRBV9|NA
CASSPTGLAPKEGEQFF
TGTGCCAGCAGCCCAACTGGACTAGCGCCTAAGGAGGGTGAGCAGTTCTTC
>TRBJ2-5|TRBD2|TRBV6-6|NA
CASRYSGGKETQYF
TGTGCCAGCAGATATAGCGGGGGAAAAGAGACCCAGTACTTC
>TRBJ1-1|TRBD1|TRBV4-1|NA
CASSPMGPGGSFTEAFF
TGCGCCAGCAGCCCCATGGGGCCAGGGGGGTCGTTCACTGAAGCTTTCTTT
>TRBJ2-5|NA|TRBV5-1|NA
CASSGDNQETQYF
TGCGCCAGCAGCGGGGATAATCAAGAGACCCAGTACTTC
>TRBJ1-1|TRBD1|TRBV7-3|NA
CASSFRGGMNTEAFF
TGTGCCAGCAGCTTCCGAGGGGGCATGAACACTGAAGCTTTCTTT
>TRBJ2-5|TRBD2|TRBV9|few
CASSGLAGAQETQYF
TGTGCCAGCAGCGGACTAGCGGGGGCACAAGAGACCCAGTACTTC
>TRBJ2-5|NA|TRBV6-1|NA
CASSGGRLKETQYF
TGTGCCAGCAGTGGTGGGAGGTTGAAGGAGACCCAGTACTTC
>TRBJ1-5|NA|TRBV10-3|NA
CAISESGGNQPQHF
TGTGCCATCAGTGAGTCGGGTGGCAATCAGCCCCAGCATTTT
>TRBJ1-5|NA|TRBV2|NA
CASSGTGPGAAQPQHF
TGTGCCAGCAGTGGAACAGGGCCCGGGGCTGCTCAGCCCCAGCATTTT
>TRBJ1-2|NA|TRBV2|NA
CASRESTGGAYGYTF
TGTGCCAGCAGGGAATCTACGGGTGGGGCCTATGGCTACACCTTC
>TRBJ2-7|TRBD1|TRBV6-5|NA
CATRQGAGSYEQYF
TGTGCCACGAGACAGGGGGCAGGCTCCTACGAGCAGTACTTC
>TRBJ2-1|TRBD2|TRBV9|once
CASSVDHGGLARNEQFF
TGTGCCAGCAGCGTAGATCACGGTGGACTAGCGCGGAATGAGCAGTTCTTC
>TRBJ1-4|NA|TRBV18|NA
CASSPGYLNEKLFF
TGTGCCAGCTCGCCAGGATACCTTAATGAAAAACTGTTTTTT
>TRBJ1-4|NA|TRBV5-1|NA
CASSLRTGQKTNEKLFF
TGCGCCAGCAGCCTCCGGACCGGTCAAAAAACGAATGAAAAACTGTTTTTT
>TRBJ2-7|NA|TRBV6-5|NA
CASSYSIPLSSYEQYF
TGTGCCAGCAGTTACTCGATACCTTTGAGCTCCTACGAGCAGTACTTC
>TRBJ1-1|NA|TRBV18|NA
CASSPPVGGDRGRNTEAFF
TGTGCCAGCTCACCACCCGTGGGGGGGGACCGAGGGCGGAACACTGAAGCTTTCTTT
>TRBJ1-4|NA|TRBV14|NA
CASSQMASTNEKLFF
TGTGCCAGCAGCCAGATGGCCAGCACTAATGAAAAACTGTTTTTT
>TRBJ2-7|TRBD2|TRBV5-1|NA
CASSLKGGRAGEQYF
TGCGCCAGCAGCTTGAAAGGCGGGAGGGCGGGCGAGCAGTACTTC
>TRBJ1-5|NA|TRBV6-1|NA
CASSEPRTVGQPQHF
TGTGCCAGCAGTGAACCGAGGACAGTCGGACAGCCCCAGCATTTT
>TRBJ2-1|TRBD1|TRBV6-6|NA
CASSTGTGRNEQFF
TGTGCCAGCAGTACCGGGACAGGGCGCAATGAGCAGTTCTTC
>TRBJ2-7|NA|TRBV2|NA
CASSSTVSYEQYF
TGTGCCAGCAGTTCGACAGTCTCCTACGAGCAGTACTTC
>TRBJ1-5|NA|TRBV5-1|once
CASSLYGQPQHF
TGCGCCAGCAGCTTGTATGGTCAGCCCCAGCATTTT
>TRBJ2-7|NA|TRBV19|NA
CASSQLIARIYEQYF
TGTGCCAGTAGCCAGCTGATTGCGAGAATCTACGAGCAGTACTTC
>TRBJ1-5|NA|TRBV18|NA
CASSQSGLNQPQHF
TGTGCCAGCTCCCAAAGTGGGCTCAATCAGCCCCAGCATTTT
>TRBJ2-3|NA|TRBV11-2|NA
CASSLIIAGAASTDTQYF
TGTGCCAGCAGCTTAATAATCGCAGGGGCGGCCAGCACAGATACGCAGTATTTT
>TRBJ1-1|TRBD1|TRBV6-6|NA
CAIYRQGARTEAFF
TGTGCCATTTACAGACAGGGGGCGCGGACTGAAGCTTTCTTT
>TRBJ1-2|NA|TRBV6-5|NA
CASRSAGGVYGYTF
TGTGCCAGCCGCTCCGCTGGGGGGGTCTATGGCTACACCTTC
>TRBJ2-2|NA|TRBV30|NA
CAWSSPLFPGELFF
TGTGCCTGGAGTTCGCCCCTTTTTCCCGGGGAGCTGTTTTTT
>TRBJ1-1|NA|TRBV2|many
CASSNTLNTEAFF
TGTGCCAGCAGTAATACACTGAACACTGAAGCTTTCTTT
>TRBJ1-5|NA|TRBV5-8|NA
CASSLDTGGNQPQHF
TGTGCCAGCAGCTTGGACACCGGGGGAAATCAGCCCCAGCATTTT
>TRBJ1-5|NA|TRBV30|NA
CAWSVRGPQHF
TGTGCCTGGAGTGTACGAGGGCCCCAGCATTTT
>TRBJ2-6|TRBD2|TRBV18|NA
CASSPYPPLAGGSSGANVLTF
TGTGCCAGCTCACCATATCCCCCCCTAGCGGGGGGGAGCTCTGGGGCCAACGTCCTGACTTTC